One sample yielded the 20 T cell receptor beta chains listed below, sequenced in a study of blood T cell repertoires in COVID-19. Profiled with immunoSEQ multiplex PCR; TCRdb holds only in-frame clones, not every one. The data hold under 13,000 clones, with about 85% observed a single time. The specimen sequenced was peripheral blood. The receptors originated from a man aged 25 to 45 with active or convalescent COVID-19.

The genes are TRBV7-9 and TRBJ1-5; D is undetermined. The CDR3 loop spans 14 amino acids. In germline, CDR1 is SEHNR, CDR2 FQNEAQ (reference sequence). The ends were cut back, 4 bases at V and 3 bases at J, with 10 bases in the middle. The CDR3 sequence is CASSSGGLNQPQHF. The DNA of the CDR3 is TGTGCCAGCAGCTCCGGCGGACTCAATCAGCCCCAGCATTTT. The variable domain in full, with the rest retrieved from reference TRBV7-9 and TRBJ1-5, is DTGVSQNPRHKITKRGQNVTFRCDPISEHNRLYWYRQTLGQGPEFLTYFQNEAQLEKSRLLSDRFSAERPKGSFSTLEIQRTEQGDSAMYLCASSSGGLNQPQHFGDGTRLSIL.

J is TRBJ1-4 and V is TRBV6-1; the D gene is possibly TRBD1 (6 bases). The CDR3 length is 15 residues. In germline, CDR1 is MNHNS, CDR2 SASEGT. The V and J ends lost 2 bases and 8 bases respectively, with 15 bases between them. The CDR3 here is CASSELAGEGEKLFF. In nucleotides, the CDR3 is TGTGCCAGCAGTGAATTGGCAGGGGAAGGGGAAAAACTGTTTTTT.

The V call is TRBV5-4, the J call TRBJ2-3, with TRBD2 as a possible D gene (5 bases). Trimming pared 4 bases from V and 2 bases from J, leaving 11 bases between. The CDR3 runs 14 residues. Germline V gene sequence: CDR1 SGHNT, CDR2 YYREEE (reference sequence). The DNA of the CDR3 is TGTGCCAGCAGCAAGGGTCGGGACACAGATACGCAGTATTTT. It encodes CASSKGRDTDTQYF.

This chain links TRBV6-1 with TRBJ1-2; 7 bases map to TRBD1. The CDR3 length is 16 residues. Germline CDR1 is MNHNS and CDR2 is SASEGT. With V trimmed by 4 bases and J by 1 base, 9 bases remained unmatched. The CDR3 DNA reads TGTGCCAGCAGTGCCCCGGACAGGACTAATAACTATGGCTACACCTTC. Protein product: CASSAPDRTNNYGYTF.

The chain couples TRBV19 to TRBJ2-2; a possible D gene is TRBD1 (5 bases). CDR1 and CDR2 from the germline V gene are LNHDA and SQIVND (reference sequence). The V end was cut by 11 bases, the J end by 3 bases, with 16 bases between. The CDR3 covers 14 residues. Here the CDR3 reads CASCQGAYTGELFF. The CDR3, as DNA: TGTGCCTCATGTCAAGGGGCTTACACCGGGGAGCTGTTTTTT.

This chain connects TRBV5-6 to TRBJ2-7; D perhaps matches TRBD1 (6 bases). This CDR3 is built from 15 residues. The V end was cut by 2 bases, the J end by 3 bases, with 15 bases between. The V gene's germline CDR1 is SGHDT and CDR2 YYEEEE. The CDR3 region is CASSFLGQQDYEQYV. In DNA form, the CDR3 reads TGTGCCAGCAGCTTTCTAGGACAGCAGGACTACGAGCAGTACGTC.

This clone was picked up a small number of times. V usage is TRBV5-8 and J usage is TRBJ2-5, with a tentative D call TRBD2 (5 bases). Trimming pared 6 bases from V and 2 bases from J, leaving 11 bases between. The CDR3 sequence is 13 residues long. CDR1 and CDR2 from the germline V gene are SGHTS and YDEGEE. CDR3 coding DNA: TGTGCCAGCAACCGAGGGAGTCAAGAGACCCAGTACTTC. It translates to CASNRGSQETQYF.

V is TRBV6-6 and J is TRBJ1-4, with 10 bases aligning to TRBD1. Losses at the gene ends were 6 bases for V and 0 bases for J; bases not matched to a gene: 7. Germline V gene sequence: CDR1 MNHNY, CDR2 SVGAGI (reference sequence). The CDR3 length is 17 residues. The CDR3 nucleotides read TGTGCCAGCAGACGACAGGGGGCCGCCGCAACTAATGAAAAACTGTTTTTT. This translates into CASRRQGAAATNEKLFF.

This chain uses TRBV18 with TRBJ1-5, with 9 nucleotides matching TRBD1. CDR3 length: 15 residues. V gave up 3 bases and J gave up 4 bases; unmatched junction bases: 4. Germline V gives CDR1 KGHSH, CDR2 LQKENI. The CDR3 DNA follows: TGTGCCAGCTCACCTTCCGGGACAGGGAATCAGCCCCAGCATTTT. Translation gives CASSPSGTGNQPQHF.

This clone was observed a few times. The chain is built from TRBV4-1 and TRBJ2-2; 8 positions agree with TRBD1. This CDR3 contains 15 residues. CDR1 and CDR2 from the germline V gene are MGHRA and YSYEKL. Losses at the gene ends were 4 bases for V and 2 bases for J; bases not matched to a gene: 3. The CDR3 loop reads CASSPTGVNTGELFF. The CDR3 bases are TGCGCCAGCAGCCCGACAGGGGTAAACACCGGGGAGCTGTTTTTT.

The rearrangement joins TRBV5-1 to TRBJ2-7; a weak D match, TRBD1 (5 bases). The CDR3 extends over 13 amino acids. Germline CDR1 is SGHRS and CDR2 is YFSETQ. The V gene lost 0 bases and the J gene lost 6 bases, with 10 bases spanning the gap. CDR3 sequence reads: CASSLEQGIEQYF. Written as DNA, the CDR3 is TGCGCCAGCAGCTTGGAGCAGGGTATCGAGCAGTACTTC.

This clone was detected once. The genes are TRBV9 and TRBJ2-3, with 9 bases identical to TRBD1. CDR1 is SGDLS, CDR2 YYNGEE, per germline. CDR3 length: 20 amino acids. V trimming: 0 bases; J trimming: 6 bases; junction bases outside the gene matches: 20. CDR3 region: CASSVVGVSPGTGIGDTQYF. DNA for the CDR3: TGTGCCAGCAGCGTAGTAGGAGTAAGTCCCGGGACAGGGATAGGGGATACGCAGTATTTT.

Only a few counts were recorded for this clone. V is TRBV5-1 and J is TRBJ1-4, with a possible D match to TRBD1 (5 bases). Germline assignment: CDR1 SGHRS and CDR2 YFSETQ. CDR3 size: 15 residues. V was pared by 0 bases and J by 8 bases, with 14 bases between. The CDR3 region is CASSLEGRAWEKLFF. In DNA form, the CDR3 reads TGCGCCAGCAGCTTGGAGGGCAGGGCTTGGGAAAAACTGTTTTTT.

The chain joins TRBV24-1 to TRBJ2-1; tentative D call: TRBD1 (6 bases). V was cut by 4 bases and J by 4 bases, with 13 bases left in between. The CDR3 is 15 residues long. From germline, CDR1 is KGHDR and CDR2 SFDVKD. CDR3 bases: TGTGCCACCAGTGACAGGTGGACAGAATACAATGAGCAGTTCTTC. It specifies CATSDRWTEYNEQFF.

The rearrangement uses TRBV2 and TRBJ1-6; D gene uncertain. The CDR3 runs 11 residues. The ends were cut back, 8 bases at V and 11 bases at J, with 10 bases in the middle. Germline CDR1 reads SNHLY; CDR2 reads FYNNEI. CDR3 region: CASCEVPPLHF. The CDR3 DNA is TGTGCCAGCTGCGAGGTGCCACCCCTCCACTTT.

This chain connects TRBV25-1 to TRBJ2-3; tentatively, D is TRBD1 (5 bases). There are 14 residues in the CDR3. The V gene's germline CDR1 is MGHDK and CDR2 SYGVNS. Trimming removed 2 bases from V and 0 bases from J, with 6 bases in between. CDR3 nucleotides: TGTGCCAGCAGTGAAAGGGGAAGCACAGATACGCAGTATTTT. This sequence encodes CASSERGSTDTQYF. Drawing the rest from reference TRBV25-1 and TRBJ2-3, the complete variable domain is EADIYQTPRYLVIGTGKKITLECSQTMGHDKMYWYQQDPGMELHLIHYSYGVNSTEKGDLSSESTVSRIRTEHFPLTLESARPSHTSQYLCASSERGSTDTQYFGPGTRLTVL.

This chain joins TRBV3-1 (or the pseudogene TRBV3-2) and TRBJ2-4; a possible D gene is TRBD2 (5 bases). The CDR3 spans 15 residues. In germline, CDR1 is LGHDT, CDR2 YNNKEL (reference sequence). Trimming removed 0 bases from V and 9 bases from J, with 15 bases in between. Here the CDR3 DNA reads TGTGCCAGCAGCCAAGATCGTCCGAGGGTCAGCATTCAGTACTTC. Translation: CASSQDRPRVSIQYF.

The gene calls are TRBV12-3 or TRBV12-4 and TRBJ1-6; no definite D call. Trimming shortened V by 5 bases and J by 7 bases, and 6 bases separated the two germline ends. This CDR3 has 12 residues. Here the CDR3 reads CASSGENSPLHF. The CDR3 coding sequence is TGTGCCAGCAGTGGAGAAAATTCACCCCTCCACTTT.

This clone was seen only once. The chain links TRBV30 to TRBJ2-3; 9 bases are a match to TRBD2. The CDR3 is 13 residues long. The germline gives CDR1 GTSNPN, CDR2 SVGIG (reference sequence). Trimming removed 7 bases from V and 5 bases from J; junction bases left unmatched: 7. In DNA, the CDR3 is TGTGCCTTTAAGCGGGGGGCAGGAGATACGCAGTATTTT. As protein: CAFKRGAGDTQYF.

The chain couples TRBV25-1 to TRBJ1-1; 9 bases match TRBD1. Trimming at V came to 6 bases and at J to 5 bases, leaving 1 base not matched to a gene. The CDR3 is 12 amino acids. The germline V gene encodes CDR1 MGHDK and CDR2 SYGVNS. The CDR3 DNA reads as TGTGCCAGCAGGGGACAGGGAACTGAAGCTTTCTTT. This gives the protein CASRGQGTEAFF.